This T cell receptor beta chain comes out of a study of shared clonotypes between healthy human individuals. Study background: For every donor, three CD4 naive, three CD4 memory, two CD8 naive and one CD8 memory plates were used. Study-wide results and limits: About 5% of naive CD4 clonotypes were shared across four donors.

The CDR3 totals 10 residues. Deletions cut 3 bases from V and 6 bases from J, with 3 bases between. Germline V gene sequence: CDR1 DFQATT, CDR2 SNEGSKA (reference sequence). Generated by immunoSEQ multiplex PCR, the TCRdb table keeps only in-frame clones and is missing some. This table has 2 million to 2.5 million clones, just under 95% appearing once. In the case of this clone: Its matching antigen is unknown.

The donor population consisted of healthy HIV-negative adults with no recent acute infections or vaccinations. CD4+ cells were split into CD45RA+ naive and CD45RA-negative memory subsets. The receptor was isolated from a man between 18 and 35 years old in good health. Some clones in this sample may be carry-over from other donors' samples. The gene calls are TRBV20-1 and TRBJ2-1; D uncertain. The sample comprised naive CD4+ T cells from PBMCs. Subset: CD45RA+ positively selected. The CDR3 is CSARINEQFF. The DNA of the CDR3 is TGCAGTGCTAGGATCAATGAGCAGTTCTTC.